Below, 20 T cell receptor beta chains from the same sample are listed, as sequenced in a study of cytomegalovirus exposure and HLA in healthy donors. PCR involved 60 Vbeta and 13 Jbeta primers. Data came from immunoSEQ multiplex PCR; TCRdb stores just in-frame clones and leaves some out. Of 150,000 to 200,000 clones in the sample, approximately 90% were seen once. Specimen: PBMCs. The receptors shown here come from a woman aged 25 to 39 in good health and CMV-seronegative.

The chain combines TRBV6-1 with TRBJ2-5; D is possibly TRBD2 (5 bases). Trimming removed 3 bases from V and 4 bases from J, with 12 bases in between. Germline loops: CDR1 MNHNS, CDR2 SASEGT. This CDR3 region has 14 residues. CDR3 in amino acids: CASSDTGSTETQYF. DNA for the CDR3: TGTGCCAGCAGTGACACGGGATCGACAGAGACCCAGTACTTC.

The chain recombines TRBV2 with TRBJ2-5; 7 positions agree with TRBD1. The trim removed 8 bases at V and 1 base at J, leaving 1 base unmatched. The CDR3 loop spans 12 amino acids. Germline CDR1 reads SNHLY; CDR2 reads FYNNEI. For the CDR3, the DNA is TGTGCCAGCGGACAGGTCCAAGAGACCCAGTACTTC. Translating gives CASGQVQETQYF.

The V call is TRBV11-2, the J call TRBJ2-7, with D perhaps matching TRBD1 (5 bases). The CDR3 sequence is 12 residues long. Germline V lookup: CDR1 SGHAT, CDR2 FQNNGV. Between the trimmed V and J ends, which lost 7 bases and 5 bases, there was a span of 12 bases. CDR3 DNA sequence: TGTGCCAGCATGGAGCCAGGGAACGAGCAGTACTTC. Translation: CASMEPGNEQYF.

About this clone: Other DNA variants within this sample encode the same CDR3. J is TRBJ2-1 and V is TRBV19, with 8 bases fitting TRBD1. The V gene's germline CDR1 is LNHDA and CDR2 SQIVND (reference sequence). Germline trimming cut 5 bases from V and 4 bases from J; bases unmatched to any gene: 1. The CDR3 extends over 13 amino acids. CDR3 sequence reads: CASSGQGYNEQFF. The CDR3 DNA follows: TGTGCCAGTAGTGGACAGGGTTACAATGAGCAGTTCTTC.

The genes are TRBV9 and TRBJ1-2, with 10 bases that match TRBD1. V shed 3 bases and J 2 bases; nucleotides not matched to a gene: 4. Germline-derived CDR1 and CDR2 are SGDLS and YYNGEE. This CDR3 contains 15 residues. CDR3 residues: CASSDGDRGNYGYTF. The CDR3 region has the DNA TGTGCCAGCAGCGATGGGGACAGGGGAAACTATGGCTACACCTTC.

This clone has just a few counts. This chain connects TRBV5-6 to TRBJ2-2, with D tentatively TRBD2 (6 bases). Trimming stripped 3 bases from V and 3 bases from J, with 9 bases between. CDR3 length equals 14 residues. Germline CDR1 and CDR2: SGHDT and YYEEEE. This chain's CDR3 is CASSSWRDTGELFF. The CDR3 DNA reads as TGTGCCAGCAGCTCGTGGAGGGACACCGGGGAGCTGTTTTTT.

The V and J genes are TRBV2 and TRBJ1-2, with 8 nucleotides matching TRBD1. Germline V gene lookup returns CDR1 SNHLY and CDR2 FYNNEI. The CDR3 length is 15 residues. The V and J ends lost 8 bases and 4 bases, in that order; junction bases with no gene match: 12. CDR3: CASQNKQGVSYGYTF. DNA of the CDR3: TGTGCCAGCCAGAACAAACAGGGGGTTTCCTATGGCTACACCTTC. The full variable domain, rest sourced from reference TRBV2 and TRBJ1-2, is EPEVTQTPSHQVTQMGQEVILRCVPISNHLYFYWYRQILGQKVEFLVSFYNNEISEKSEIFDDQFSVERPDGSNFTLKIRSTKLEDSAMYFCASQNKQGVSYGYTFGSGTRLTVV.

The genes are TRBV18 and TRBJ2-3; TRBD2 matches at 7 bases. Germline values: CDR1 KGHSH, CDR2 LQKENI. The trim removed 3 bases at V and 6 bases at J, leaving 15 bases unmatched. This CDR3 has 17 residues. The CDR3 nucleotides are TGTGCCAGCTCACCGATCCCAGCGGGGCCCCTCCAGGATACGCAGTATTTT. It encodes CASSPIPAGPLQDTQYF.

The V and J genes are TRBV19 and TRBJ1-5; TRBD1 aligns across 10 bases. CDR1 is LNHDA, CDR2 SQIVND, per germline (reference sequence). The CDR3 extends over 17 amino acids. With V trimmed by 6 bases and J by 0 bases, 8 bases remained unmatched. For the CDR3, the DNA is TGTGCCAGTAGAAACCGGGACAGGGGTGGTAGCAATCAGCCCCAGCATTTT. Protein product: CASRNRDRGGSNQPQHF.

As for this clone: Other DNA sequences in this sample translate to the same CDR3. The chain carries TRBV7-2 and TRBJ1-6; a possible D gene is TRBD1 (6 bases). CDR3 length: 16 amino acids. Trimming shortened V by 5 bases and J by 6 bases, and 17 bases separated the two germline ends. Germline V gene lookup returns CDR1 SGHTA and CDR2 FQGNSA. The CDR3, as DNA: TGTGCCAGCAGCCCACACCCCCGACAGGTTAATTCACCCCTCCACTTT. This translates into CASSPHPRQVNSPLHF.

CDR3 protein: CASSWNTEAFF. The CDR3 region has the DNA TGTGCCAGTAGCTGGAACACTGAAGCTTTCTTT. The rearrangement uses TRBV19 and TRBJ1-1; D gene unclear. Looked up from germline, CDR1 is LNHDA and CDR2 is SQIVND (reference sequence). The CDR3 sequence is 11 residues long. Trimming took 6 bases from V and 1 from J, leaving 3 bases between them.

The rearrangement uses TRBV28 and TRBJ2-1; 8 bases map to TRBD2. The V segment lost 3 bases and the J segment 5 bases; nucleotides outside the gene matches: 0. CDR1 MDHEN and CDR2 SYDVKM come from the germline V gene. The CDR3 is 13 amino acids. CDR3 nucleotides: TGTGCCAGCAGTTTTAGCGGGAACAATGAGCAGTTCTTC. Its protein is CASSFSGNNEQFF.

In the case of this clone: A junction boundary mismatches the germline segment, possibly from a read error. This CDR3 is CASSLEFTGALNYGYTF. Here the CDR3 DNA reads TGTGCCAGCAGCTTAGAATTCACAGGAGCCCTAAACTATGGCTACACTTTC. The chain links TRBV7-9 to TRBJ1-2; a possible D gene is TRBD1 (5 bases). The CDR3 contains 17 residues. Looked up from germline, CDR1 is SEHNR and CDR2 is FQNEAQ (reference sequence).

The V and J genes are TRBV5-1 and TRBJ1-5, with D possibly matching TRBD1 (5 bases). The CDR3 consists of 15 residues. Germline CDR1 is SGHRS and CDR2 is YFSETQ. V was cut by 4 bases and J by 0 bases, with 11 bases left in between. This CDR3 is CASSPGGYSNQPQHF. The CDR3 nucleotides are TGCGCCAGCAGCCCTGGGGGGTATAGCAATCAGCCCCAGCATTTT.

The V gene is TRBV7-8, the J gene TRBJ2-7; 9 bases match TRBD1. Looked up from germline, CDR1 is SGHVS and CDR2 is FQNEAQ. Trimming cost V 0 bases and J 4 bases; bases outside gene matches: 4. The CDR3 has 15 residues. CDR3 nucleotide sequence: TGTGCCAGCAGCTTAGCCGGGACAGGGTTTTACGAGCAGTACTTC. It specifies CASSLAGTGFYEQYF.

This clone was observed a single time. J is TRBJ1-2 and V is TRBV28; D unresolved. This CDR3 region has 12 residues. Looked up from germline, CDR1 is MDHEN and CDR2 is SYDVKM. V shed 7 bases and J shed 5 bases, with 11 bases lying between them. The CDR3 spells CASTSTGYGYTF. For the CDR3, the DNA is TGTGCCAGCACCTCAACGGGGTATGGCTACACCTTC.

This chain uses TRBV10-3 with TRBJ2-7, with D tentatively TRBD2 (5 bases). Per the germline V gene, CDR1 is ENHRY and CDR2 is SYGVKD. Trimming removed 0 bases at V and 3 bases at J, with 12 bases between. This CDR3 contains 15 residues. Here the CDR3 reads CAISESRTGSYEQYF. CDR3 DNA: TGTGCCATCAGTGAGTCAAGGACTGGAAGCTACGAGCAGTACTTC.

This chain connects TRBV7-9 to TRBJ2-5, with D hard to call. The CDR3 has 13 amino acids. V dropped 3 bases and J dropped 1 base, with 6 bases sitting between them. CDR1 is SEHNR and CDR2 is FQNEAQ in the germline V gene (reference sequence). The CDR3 sequence is CASSLRLQETQYF. The CDR3 nucleotides read TGTGCCAGCAGCTTGAGGCTCCAAGAGACCCAGTACTTC.

This clone was counted once. The V and J genes are TRBV4-3 and TRBJ2-3, with D perhaps TRBD2 (6 bases). From germline, CDR1 is LGHNA and CDR2 YSLEER. The CDR3 has 12 amino acids. V was cut by 0 bases and J by 8 bases, with 6 bases left in between. The CDR3 here is CASSQEGGTQYF. CDR3 in DNA: TGCGCCAGCAGCCAAGAGGGGGGTACGCAGTATTTT.

V gene TRBV10-3 combines with J gene TRBJ1-2; D uncertain. Germline-derived CDR1 and CDR2 are ENHRY and SYGVKD. V lost 0 bases and J lost 5, with 13 bases in between. CDR3 size: 15 residues. The CDR3: CAISESFGGIYGYTF. The CDR3 bases are TGTGCCATCAGTGAGTCCTTCGGAGGTATTTATGGCTACACCTTC.